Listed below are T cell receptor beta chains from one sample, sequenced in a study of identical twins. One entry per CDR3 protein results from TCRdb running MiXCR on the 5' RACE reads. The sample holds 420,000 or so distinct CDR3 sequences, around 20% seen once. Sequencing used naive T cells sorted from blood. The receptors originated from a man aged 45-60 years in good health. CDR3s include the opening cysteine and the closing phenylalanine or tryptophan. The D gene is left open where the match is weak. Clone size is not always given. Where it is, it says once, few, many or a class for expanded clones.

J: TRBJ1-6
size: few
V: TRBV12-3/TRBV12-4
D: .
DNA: TGTGCCAGCACCTCACAGGGAGAGAATTCACCCCTCCACTTT
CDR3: CASTSQGENSPLHF

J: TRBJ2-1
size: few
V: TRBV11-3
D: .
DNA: TGTGCCAGCAGCAGAGCGAGAGACTACAATGAGCAGTTCTTC
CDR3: CASSRARDYNEQFF

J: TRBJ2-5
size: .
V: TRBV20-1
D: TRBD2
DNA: TGCAGTGCTTCGACTAGCACCGTAGAGACCCAGTACTTC
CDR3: CSASTSTVETQYF

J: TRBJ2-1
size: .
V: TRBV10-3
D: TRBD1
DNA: TGTGCCATCAGTGAGTCCGGGACAGGGTTCAACAATGAGCAGTTCTTC
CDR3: CAISESGTGFNNEQFF

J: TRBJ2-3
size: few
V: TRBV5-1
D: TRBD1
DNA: TGCGCCAGCAGCCCGGACAGGGGTGACACAGATACGCAGTATTTT
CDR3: CASSPDRGDTDTQYF

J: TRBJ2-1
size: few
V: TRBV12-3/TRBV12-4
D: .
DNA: TGTGCCAGCAGTTTCATCGGGGGACTCAATGAGCAGTTCTTC
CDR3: CASSFIGGLNEQFF

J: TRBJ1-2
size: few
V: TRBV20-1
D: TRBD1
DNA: TGCAGTGCTAGACCTCAACAGGGGGCAATCTATGGCTACACCTTC
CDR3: CSARPQQGAIYGYTF

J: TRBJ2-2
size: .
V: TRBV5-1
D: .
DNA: TGCGCCAGCAGTTCGAACGTTCACACCGGGGAGCTGTTTTTT
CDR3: CASSSNVHTGELFF

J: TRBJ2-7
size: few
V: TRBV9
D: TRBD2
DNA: TGTGCCAGCAGCCCGACGTGGGCTAGCGGGAGTTACGAGCAGTACTTC
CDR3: CASSPTWASGSYEQYF

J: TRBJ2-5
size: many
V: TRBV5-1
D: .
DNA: TGTGCCAGCAGTTTATCTGGGAGGGAGACCCAGTACTTC
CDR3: CASSLSGRETQYF

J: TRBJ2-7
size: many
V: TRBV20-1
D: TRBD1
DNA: TGCAGTGCTAGAGATTTCCTGACCGGGACAGGTCGTTACGAGCAGTACTTC
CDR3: CSARDFLTGTGRYEQYF

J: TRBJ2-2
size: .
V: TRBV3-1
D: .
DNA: TGTGCCAGCAGCCAAGGACTATCGAACACCGGGGAGCTGTTTTTT
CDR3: CASSQGLSNTGELFF

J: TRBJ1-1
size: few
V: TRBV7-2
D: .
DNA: TGTGCCAGCAGCTTGGACAGACGAAGCTTGAACACTGAAGCTTTCTTT
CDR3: CASSLDRRSLNTEAFF

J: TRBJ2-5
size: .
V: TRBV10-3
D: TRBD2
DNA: TGTGCCATCAGTGGGTCGGCGGGAGGGGAGACCCAGTACTTC
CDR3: CAISGSAGGETQYF

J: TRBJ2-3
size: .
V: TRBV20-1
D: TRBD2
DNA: TGCAGTGCTAGTCGAGTCCAAGCGGGACTAGTACCAGATACGCAGTATTTT
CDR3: CSASRVQAGLVPDTQYF

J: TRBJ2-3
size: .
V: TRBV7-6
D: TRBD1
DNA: TGTGCCAGCAGCTTAGTCGGGGGCGTGGGACAGGGAGTCCTCAGCACAGATACGCAGTATTTT
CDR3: CASSLVGGVGQGVLSTDTQYF

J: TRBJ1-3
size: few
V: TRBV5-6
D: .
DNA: TGTGCCAGCAGCAGGGCCGGGGACCGCTCTGGAAACACCATATATTTT
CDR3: CASSRAGDRSGNTIYF

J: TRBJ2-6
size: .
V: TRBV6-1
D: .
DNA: TGTGCCAGCAGCTGGGCAGGGGCCAACGTCCTGACTTTC
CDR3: CASSWAGANVLTF

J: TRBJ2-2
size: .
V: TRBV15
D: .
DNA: TGTGCCACCAGCAGAGATTGGGGGAGTGGGGAGCTGTTTTTT
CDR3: CATSRDWGSGELFF

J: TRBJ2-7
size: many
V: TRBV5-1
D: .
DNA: TGTGCCAGCAGCTTCGACAGGACCTACGAGCAGTACTTC
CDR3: CASSFDRTYEQYF

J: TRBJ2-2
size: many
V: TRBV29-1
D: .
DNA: TGCAGCGTTGACCCCAGTAACACCGGGGAGCTGTTTTTT
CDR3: CSVDPSNTGELFF

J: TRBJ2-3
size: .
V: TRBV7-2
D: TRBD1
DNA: TGTGCCAGCAGCCGAATCGGACAGGGGGCATATACGCAGTATTTT
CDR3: CASSRIGQGAYTQYF

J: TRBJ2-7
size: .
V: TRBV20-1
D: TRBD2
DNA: TGCAGTGCTAGAGCGCCGGGACTAGCGGGGTCCTACGAGCAGTACTTC
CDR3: CSARAPGLAGSYEQYF

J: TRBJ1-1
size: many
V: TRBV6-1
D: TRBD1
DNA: TGTGCCAGCAGCTTCGGACAGGTGGGCACTGAAGCTTTCTTT
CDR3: CASSFGQVGTEAFF

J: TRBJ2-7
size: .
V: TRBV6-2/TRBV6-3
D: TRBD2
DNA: TGTGCCAGCAGTCTGGACAGAGCGGGAGTCTTCTACGAGCAGTACTTC
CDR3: CASSLDRAGVFYEQYF